This T cell receptor (beta chain) was captured in a study of control samples from healthy donors and cancer patients. From germline, CDR1 is LGHDT and CDR2 YNNKEL (reference sequence). The CDR3 runs 16 residues. V lost 2 bases to trimming and J lost 12 bases, with 22 bases between them. Assay used: immunoSEQ multiplex PCR; TCRdb lists only in-frame clones, some missing. Among roughly 200,000 clones listed, over 80% were seen once. This receptor was taken from a man aged 25 to 40 in good health. The J gene is TRBJ1-4, the V gene TRBV3-1 (or the pseudogene TRBV3-2), with a possible D match to TRBD1 (5 bases). The sequenced sample consisted of blood. CDR3: CASSQQKRGRAMQLFF. The CDR3 coding sequence is TGTGCCAGCAGCCAACAAAAAAGGGGACGGGCCATGCAACTGTTTTTT.